This note documents a single TCR beta chain sequence. Each participant's cohort was designated according to participant-reported clinical history. A COVID-19 case was met by exposed participants within 2 weeks before study entry. Some clones are missing from TCRdb's copy, which holds only in-frame ones; the method was immunoSEQ multiplex PCR. The sample lists 250,000 to 300,000 clones, roughly 80% seen once, with approximately 5% in the top ten. This specimen belongs to a study of blood T cell repertoires in COVID-19. Background on the study: COVID-19 samples from acute and convalescent phases originated in the United States, Italy and Spain. T cells, B-cell-depleted T cells, or PBMCs supplied cDNA or gDNA.

V lost 6 bases and J lost 5, with 13 bases in between. This CDR3 comprises 13 residues. From germline, CDR1 is MGHDK and CDR2 SYGVNS. The sequenced sample was PBMCs or T cells enriched from blood (not recorded which). This chain links TRBV25-1 with TRBJ1-1; no clear D. This receptor was taken from a man in his forties who had been exposed to COVID-19. The CDR3 DNA reads TGTGCCAGCAGCGCCGACGTACAGACTGAAGCTTTCTTT. Translating it yields CASSADVQTEAFF. Full variable domain (missing parts from reference TRBV25-1 and TRBJ1-1): EADIYQTPRYLVIGTGKKITLECSQTMGHDKMYWYQQDPGMELHLIHYSYGVNSTEKGDLSSESTVSRIRTEHFPLTLESARPSHTSQYLCASSADVQTEAFFGQGTRLTVV.